The 18 T cell receptor beta chains reported below all come from one sample, sequenced in a study of blood T cell repertoires in COVID-19. Sequenced by immunoSEQ multiplex PCR; TCRdb stores in-frame clones only, minus some. Counted here are approximately 35,000 clones, approximately 85% occurring once; the ten biggest clones make up approximately 6.3%. Sequencing was carried out using peripheral blood. The source of these receptors is a man in his 60s with active COVID-19.

The rearrangement links TRBV6-4 to TRBJ2-2; TRBD1 might be the D (5 bases). The CDR3 has 13 residues. The germline V gene has CDR1 MRHNA and CDR2 SNTAGT. Trimming cost V 3 bases and J 6 bases, with 8 bases left between them. The CDR3, as DNA: TGTGCCAGCAGTGATCTAGGGGCCGGGGAGCTGTTTTTT. Translating it yields CASSDLGAGELFF.

This clone was picked up a small number of times. The J gene is TRBJ1-6, the V gene TRBV7-2; TRBD1 agrees at 7 bases. J gave up 10 bases and V 4 bases, and 13 bases lay outside the gene matches. Germline values: CDR1 SGHTA, CDR2 FQGNSA. This CDR3 is 16 amino acids long. CDR3 protein: CASSSRDSLILSPLHF. In nucleotides, the CDR3 is TGTGCCAGCAGCTCACGGGACAGCCTTATTCTGTCACCCCTCCACTTT.

The chain recombines TRBV10-3 with TRBJ2-7, with a tentative D call TRBD2 (6 bases). The CDR3 loop spans 13 amino acids. Trimming took 4 bases from V and 1 from J, leaving 8 bases between them. Germline V gene lookup returns CDR1 ENHRY and CDR2 SYGVKD. As DNA, the CDR3 is TGTGCCATCAGTGCGGGACTGTCCTACGAGCAGTACTTC. Its protein product is CAISAGLSYEQYF.

The chain is built from TRBV5-1 and TRBJ1-2, with 12 bases aligning to TRBD1. V gave up 0 bases and J gave up 6 bases; unmatched junction bases: 6. The CDR3 runs 16 residues. Germline CDR1 is SGHRS and CDR2 is YFSETQ. CDR3 in amino acids: CASSLEGQGARHGYTF. The CDR3, as DNA: TGCGCCAGCAGCTTGGAGGGACAGGGGGCCAGGCATGGCTACACCTTC.

V usage is TRBV5-1 and J usage is TRBJ1-4; tentative D call: TRBD1 (5 bases). There are 16 residues in the CDR3. CDR1 is SGHRS, CDR2 YFSETQ, per germline. Trimming removed 0 bases at V and 2 bases at J, with 11 bases between. The CDR3 loop reads CASSLDGGPTNEKLFF. The CDR3 DNA sequence: TGCGCCAGCAGCTTGGACGGGGGACCTACTAATGAAAAACTGTTTTTT.

CDR3 residues: CASSLVDKNYGYTF. The CDR3 DNA follows: TGCGCCAGCAGCTTGGTGGACAAAAACTATGGCTACACCTTC. The chain recombines TRBV5-1 with TRBJ1-2; TRBD1 is a possible D gene (5 bases). This CDR3 is built from 14 residues. Germline V gives CDR1 SGHRS, CDR2 YFSETQ. V was trimmed by 0 bases and J by 2 bases, leaving 8 bases between them.

This sequence joins TRBV27 and TRBJ2-1; D is unclear. Germline loops: CDR1 MNHEY, CDR2 SMNVEV (reference sequence). The ends were cut back, 5 bases at V and 0 bases at J, with 11 bases in the middle. The length of the CDR3 is 15 residues. CDR3 sequence: CASSPDLSSYNEQFF. CDR3 nucleotides: TGTGCCAGCAGTCCAGACTTGAGCTCCTACAATGAGCAGTTCTTC.

The rearrangement links TRBV18 to TRBJ1-6; D is undetermined. Trimming left V 1 base short and J 5 bases short, with 12 bases between. The germline V gene has CDR1 KGHSH and CDR2 LQKENI. This CDR3 spans 16 amino acids. CDR3 loop: CASSPLEGSHNSPLHF. In DNA, the CDR3 is TGTGCCAGCTCACCACTTGAGGGCTCGCATAATTCACCCCTCCACTTT.

V gene TRBV2 combines with J gene TRBJ1-2, with 9 bases fitting TRBD1. The germline CDR1 and CDR2 sequences are SNHLY and FYNNEI. Trimming removed 11 bases from V and 0 bases from J; junction bases left unmatched: 13. The CDR3 covers 16 residues. The chain's CDR3 is CAALPRGQGPNYGYTF. Here the CDR3 DNA reads TGTGCCGCACTCCCCCGCGGACAGGGGCCTAACTATGGCTACACCTTC.

This chain uses TRBV2 with TRBJ2-1; D is perhaps TRBD2 (5 bases). CDR1 SNHLY and CDR2 FYNNEI come from the germline V gene. The CDR3 has 15 amino acids. Trimming pared 3 bases from V and 0 bases from J, leaving 9 bases between. CDR3 protein: CASSDPAGSYNEQFF. As DNA, the CDR3 is TGTGCCAGCAGTGACCCGGCGGGCTCCTACAATGAGCAGTTCTTC.

This clone was found once. The chain joins TRBV28 to TRBJ1-4, with D unclear. Germline CDR1 and CDR2: MDHEN and SYDVKM. Between the trimmed V and J ends, which lost 7 bases and 8 bases, there was a span of 17 bases. The CDR3 extends over 14 amino acids. The CDR3 DNA reads as TGTGCCAGCATAGACCCGGGGTTGGGAGAAAAACTGTTTTTT. Its translation is CASIDPGLGEKLFF. The entire variable domain, with the rest obtained from reference TRBV28 and TRBJ1-4, is as follows: DVKVTQSSRYLVKRTGEKVFLECVQDMDHENMFWYRQDPGLGLRLIYFSYDVKMKEKGDIPEGYSVSREKKERFSLILESASTNQTSMYLCASIDPGLGEKLFFGSGTQLSVL.

This chain uses TRBV6-5 with TRBJ2-2; 9 bases map to TRBD1. Per the germline V gene, CDR1 is MNHEY and CDR2 is SVGAGI. V lost 9 bases to trimming and J lost 4 bases; unmatched junction nucleotides: 3. This CDR3 spans 13 amino acids. The DNA for the CDR3 is TGTGCCAGAGGGACAGGGAGCACCGGGGAGCTGTTTTTT. Its translation: CARGTGSTGELFF.

This rearrangement joins TRBV11-2 to TRBJ2-7; D not certain. Germline assignment: CDR1 SGHAT and CDR2 FQNNGV. The CDR3 length is 12 residues. Trimming removed 4 bases at V and 4 bases at J, with 8 bases between. The CDR3 is CASSSIGYEQYV. The CDR3 bases are TGTGCCAGCAGCTCGATCGGTTACGAGCAGTACGTC.

This rearrangement joins TRBV11-2 to TRBJ2-2; TRBD2 might be the D (5 bases). Per the germline V gene, CDR1 is SGHAT and CDR2 is FQNNGV. CDR3 length: 15 residues. V was clipped by 1 base and J by 3 bases, with 9 bases between them. The CDR3 DNA reads as TGTGCCAGCAGCTTAGGGGAGTGGCACACCGGGGAGCTGTTTTTT. Encoded protein: CASSLGEWHTGELFF.

This rearrangement joins TRBV6-5 to TRBJ2-3; the match to TRBD2 covers 8 bases. The trim removed 6 bases at V and 10 bases at J, leaving 9 bases unmatched. The length of the CDR3 is 13 residues. Germline values: CDR1 MNHEY, CDR2 SVGAGI. CDR3 bases: TGTGCCAGCAGATCCAGCGGGAGAGTGGCGCAGTATTTT. Protein product: CASRSSGRVAQYF.

The gene calls are TRBV28 and TRBJ2-1, with 14 positions matching TRBD2. The CDR3 runs to 15 residues. Germline CDR1 is MDHEN and CDR2 is SYDVKM. With V trimmed by 3 bases and J by 7 bases, 2 bases remained unmatched. The CDR3 reads CASSLGLAGENEQFF. CDR3 DNA: TGTGCCAGCAGTTTGGGACTAGCGGGAGAGAATGAGCAGTTCTTC.

This clone was detected only a few times. The rearrangement uses TRBV11-3 and TRBJ2-4; D possibly corresponds to TRBD2 (6 bases). V was shortened by 2 bases and J by 0 bases, with 14 bases between the two germline ends. Germline assignment: CDR1 SGHNT and CDR2 YENEEA. The length of the CDR3 is 17 residues. The CDR3 bases are TGTGCCAGCAGCTTATATCTTGACGGGGGAGCCAAAAACATTCAGTACTTC. It is translated as CASSLYLDGGAKNIQYF.

The chain carries TRBV12-5 and TRBJ2-3; 7 nucleotides line up with TRBD2. Germline V lookup: CDR1 LGHNT, CDR2 FRNRAP. CDR3 size: 13 residues. The chain's CDR3 is CAGGSASTDTQYF. The CDR3 region has the DNA TGTGCGGGGGGGAGCGCGAGCACAGATACGCAGTATTTT.